This entry describes one T cell receptor (beta chain). The target antigen is unknown. It was with a sample-barcoded 5' primer and a J-beta primer mix that a second PCR of roughly 7 to 11 cycles was run. TCRdb re-analysed the 5' RACE reads in MiXCR, keeping a single row per CDR3 protein. The sample records around 780,000 distinct CDR3 sequences, more than 55% being singletons. The entry originates in a study of blood T cells in healthy people across ages. Overall study results and limits: Relative to aged donors, long-lived donors carried more naive CD4+ cells and displayed higher diversity.

The ends were cut back, 2 bases at V and 13 bases at J, with 15 bases in the middle. This CDR3 is built from 14 residues. CDR1 is LGHDT and CDR2 is YNNKEL in the germline V gene (reference sequence). Sequenced sample: blood. This clonotype was sampled from a man aged 35 to 55 in good health. This sequence joins TRBV3-1 and TRBJ1-6; D gene unclear. In DNA form, the CDR3 reads TGTGCCAGCAGCCAAAAGACGCTTGCTTGGCCCCTCCACTTT. This encodes CASSQKTLAWPLHF.